A selection of T cell receptor beta chains follows, all from one sample in a study of blood T cell repertoires in COVID-19. Data came from immunoSEQ multiplex PCR; TCRdb stores just in-frame clones and leaves some out. The table records roughly 450,000 clones, 90% of them present only once. Sample: PBMCs or T cells enriched from blood (not recorded which). Source of these receptors: a man aged 18-30 years who had recovered from COVID-19. Both conserved end residues are part of each CDR3. A D gene is named only where the DNA matches it firmly. Some rows have no size entry. The others give once, few or many, or a class for an expanded clone.

d_call: TRBD1; cdr3_length: 14; v_call: TRBV5-1; clone_size: few; j_call: TRBJ2-1; cdr3_aa: CASSETGSYNEQFF; cdr3_nt: TGCGCCAGCAGCGAGACAGGGTCCTACAATGAGCAGTTCTTC
d_call: NA; cdr3_length: 13; v_call: TRBV5-1; clone_size: NA; j_call: TRBJ1-1; cdr3_aa: CASSIAGNTEAFF; cdr3_nt: TGCGCCAGCAGCATTGCAGGTAACACTGAAGCTTTCTTT
d_call: NA; cdr3_length: 13; v_call: TRBV18; clone_size: NA; j_call: TRBJ2-7; cdr3_aa: CASTLAPTYEQYF; cdr3_nt: TGTGCCAGCACTCTAGCGCCTACCTACGAGCAGTACTTC
d_call: TRBD1; cdr3_length: 14; v_call: TRBV6-5; clone_size: NA; j_call: TRBJ1-1; cdr3_aa: CASTRTGTNTEAFF; cdr3_nt: TGTGCCAGCACCCGGACAGGGACGAACACTGAAGCTTTCTTT
d_call: NA; cdr3_length: 12; v_call: TRBV10-3; clone_size: NA; j_call: TRBJ2-1; cdr3_aa: CAISSRGDEQFF; cdr3_nt: TGTGCCATCAGTTCAAGGGGCGATGAGCAGTTCTTC
d_call: TRBD2; cdr3_length: 17; v_call: TRBV9; clone_size: NA; j_call: TRBJ2-1; cdr3_aa: CASSVGTSGGRSNEQFF; cdr3_nt: TGTGCCAGCAGCGTAGGGACTAGCGGGGGGCGCTCCAATGAGCAGTTCTTC
d_call: NA; cdr3_length: 13; v_call: TRBV27; clone_size: NA; j_call: TRBJ2-7; cdr3_aa: CASREPGEYEQYF; cdr3_nt: TGTGCCAGCAGAGAACCGGGAGAGTACGAGCAGTACTTC
d_call: NA; cdr3_length: 15; v_call: TRBV27; clone_size: NA; j_call: TRBJ1-6; cdr3_aa: CASSLSTGYGSPLHF; cdr3_nt: TGTGCCAGCAGTTTATCGACTGGATACGGTTCACCCCTCCACTTT
d_call: TRBD1; cdr3_length: 16; v_call: TRBV19; clone_size: NA; j_call: TRBJ2-7; cdr3_aa: CASSSQDRKSSYEQYF; cdr3_nt: TGTGCCAGTAGTTCCCAGGACAGGAAAAGCTCCTACGAGCAGTACTTC
d_call: NA; cdr3_length: 13; v_call: TRBV27; clone_size: NA; j_call: TRBJ2-5; cdr3_aa: CASSLRGPETQYF; cdr3_nt: TGTGCCAGCAGTTTACGTGGGCCAGAGACCCAGTACTTC
d_call: NA; cdr3_length: 14; v_call: TRBV5-1; clone_size: NA; j_call: TRBJ1-1; cdr3_aa: CASSSLTENTEAFF; cdr3_nt: TGCGCCAGCAGCTCGTTGACAGAAAACACTGAAGCTTTCTTT
d_call: NA; cdr3_length: 11; v_call: TRBV19; clone_size: NA; j_call: TRBJ2-5; cdr3_aa: CASSNFRTQYF; cdr3_nt: TGTGCCAGTAGTAACTTTCGGACCCAGTACTTC
d_call: TRBD1; cdr3_length: 13; v_call: TRBV12-3/TRBV12-4; clone_size: NA; j_call: TRBJ1-2; cdr3_aa: CASSHRDRDGYTF; cdr3_nt: TGTGCCAGCAGTCACCGGGACAGGGACGGCTACACCTTC
d_call: TRBD2; cdr3_length: 16; v_call: TRBV6-1; clone_size: NA; j_call: TRBJ2-3; cdr3_aa: CASSGRLAGATDTQYF; cdr3_nt: TGTGCCAGCAGTGGCAGACTAGCGGGAGCAACAGATACGCAGTATTTT
d_call: NA; cdr3_length: 16; v_call: TRBV30; clone_size: few; j_call: TRBJ2-7; cdr3_aa: CAWSANYRDPAYEQYF; cdr3_nt: TGTGCCTGGAGTGCGAATTACAGGGACCCCGCCTACGAGCAGTACTTC
d_call: NA; cdr3_length: 14; v_call: TRBV15; clone_size: NA; j_call: TRBJ1-5; cdr3_aa: CATSREQENQPQHF; cdr3_nt: TGTGCCACCAGCAGAGAACAAGAAAATCAGCCCCAGCATTTT
d_call: TRBD2; cdr3_length: 15; v_call: TRBV3-1/TRBV3-2; clone_size: NA; j_call: TRBJ2-1; cdr3_aa: CASSQGSGGMDEQFF; cdr3_nt: TGTGCCAGCAGCCAAGGGTCGGGAGGAATGGATGAGCAGTTCTTC
d_call: TRBD1; cdr3_length: 13; v_call: TRBV6-5; clone_size: NA; j_call: TRBJ1-2; cdr3_aa: CASLDDRGIGYTF; cdr3_nt: TGTGCCAGCCTTGACGACAGGGGAATTGGCTACACCTTC
d_call: TRBD1; cdr3_length: 15; v_call: TRBV10-2; clone_size: NA; j_call: TRBJ2-7; cdr3_aa: CASSVQGGDMGEQYF; cdr3_nt: TGCGCCAGCAGTGTTCAAGGGGGCGATATGGGGGAGCAGTACTTC
d_call: TRBD1; cdr3_length: 13; v_call: TRBV5-4; clone_size: once; j_call: TRBJ2-7; cdr3_aa: CASSGWTGGEQYF; cdr3_nt: TGTGCCAGCAGCGGTTGGACAGGGGGCGAGCAGTACTTC
d_call: TRBD2; cdr3_length: 13; v_call: TRBV6-2/TRBV6-3; clone_size: NA; j_call: TRBJ2-1; cdr3_aa: CASSYLAGYEQFF; cdr3_nt: TGTGCCAGCAGTTACCTAGCGGGGTACGAGCAGTTCTTC
d_call: TRBD2; cdr3_length: 15; v_call: TRBV13; clone_size: NA; j_call: TRBJ2-3; cdr3_aa: CASSRTSGGTDTQYF; cdr3_nt: TGTGCCAGCAGCCGGACTAGCGGGGGGACGGATACGCAGTATTTT
d_call: TRBD1; cdr3_length: 15; v_call: TRBV11-2; clone_size: NA; j_call: TRBJ2-7; cdr3_aa: CASSDLQGGPYEQYF; cdr3_nt: TGTGCCAGCAGCGACTTACAGGGGGGACCCTACGAGCAGTACTTC
d_call: NA; cdr3_length: 16; v_call: TRBV28; clone_size: few; j_call: TRBJ1-5; cdr3_aa: CASRYWGSGHIQPQHF; cdr3_nt: TGTGCCAGCAGATATTGGGGCTCGGGACATATACAGCCCCAGCATTTT
d_call: TRBD1; cdr3_length: 17; v_call: TRBV3-1/TRBV3-2; clone_size: NA; j_call: TRBJ1-5; cdr3_aa: CASSQEGGQASNQPQHF; cdr3_nt: TGTGCCAGCAGCCAAGAGGGGGGACAGGCCAGCAATCAGCCCCAGCATTTT
d_call: NA; cdr3_length: 15; v_call: TRBV5-1; clone_size: NA; j_call: TRBJ2-3; cdr3_aa: CASSLKLQGMDTQYF; cdr3_nt: TGCGCCAGCAGCTTGAAATTACAGGGTATGGATACGCAGTATTTT